This TCR beta chain was sequenced during a study of T-cell memory formation after mild COVID-19. Looking at the study overall: Clusters were largely donor specific.

One entry per CDR3 protein, called by TCRdb with MiXCR from the 5' RACE reads. Among about 110,000 distinct CDR3 sequences listed, over 10% were seen once. Trimming cost V 1 base and J 5 bases, with 3 bases left between them. The germline V gene has CDR1 SEHNR and CDR2 FQNEAQ (reference sequence). CDR3 size: 12 residues. The specimen was PBMCs or a T cell subset sorted from them (not recorded which). The sequence was collected from an adult woman who had mild COVID-19 (a few samples of this study predate the infection). Cell type and time point are not known. V and J are TRBV7-9 and TRBJ2-1, with D uncertain. The CDR3 nucleotides read TGTGCCAGCAGCTTAGGAAACAATGAGCAGTTCTTC. Protein sequence: CASSLGNNEQFF.